This T cell receptor beta chain is drawn from a study of T cells in Graves' hyperthyroidism and ophthalmopathy (dated by TCRdb to the late 2010s). Regarding the research as a whole: Peripheral blood samples were taken at initial diagnosis, before any treatment was given. TCR Vbeta CDR3 sequencing of 130 to 150 peripheral blood samples (fewer than 45 ophthalmopathy, about 74 hyperthyroidism and approximately 17 progressor patients) is reported in the paper. Thyroid tissue and blood T-cell repertoires from about six Graves' hyperthyroidism patients were also compared in the study. The 100 or so discovery patients were randomly split 7:3 into training and test sets. TCR V-J signatures able to tell the groups apart were searched for in a discovery cohort of 100 patients, of whom 43 had Graves' ophthalmopathy and more than 55 had stable Graves' hyperthyroidism. Prospective prediction of ophthalmopathy was tested in an independent validation cohort of about 19 hyperthyroidism patients and some 17 patients who later progressed to ophthalmopathy. Once sampling was done, hyperthyroidism patients were given methimazole at a starting dose of 30 mg daily, whereas ophthalmopathy patients were given high-dose intravenous methylprednisolone. Summary of the overall study and its limitations: In validation, the model predicted progression to ophthalmopathy a median of about 6.8 months before onset, with over 55% sensitivity and 72.22% specificity. Sample size was not statistically predetermined, and blinding of investigators to group allocation was not performed. A 13 V-J signature model separated ophthalmopathy from stable hyperthyroidism, with roughly 88% sensitivity and just under 84% specificity in cross-validation and 80%/75% in testing. Most expanded thyroid clonotypes (frequency above 0.001) were also found in blood, which suggests that blood repertoires may mirror thyroid immune responses.

In the ophthalmopathy patients, disease was moderately to severely active, with a Clinical Activity Score of 3 or more, a NOSPECS grade of 4 or more, and a duration of less than 3 months. Exclusion was applied to patients with uncontrolled infections, other autoimmune diseases, pregnancy or lactation. Diagnoses relied on clinical symptoms, serum thyroxine and TRAb, thyroid ultrasound and orbital computed tomography. Ficoll-Paque density gradient centrifugation was used to isolate PBMCs from about 9.4 ml of fresh peripheral blood. Total RNA was extracted with Trizol reagent, and quality was checked on an Agilent 2100 Bioanalyzer. V is pared back by 1 base and J by 5 bases, with 23 bases lying between the germline termini. Sequences MGHRA (CDR1) and YSYEKL (CDR2) are obtained from the germline V gene. Including cysteine and phenylalanine, the CDR3 has 19 amino acids. Only the CDR3 portion is preserved as DNA: 57 bases, with reading frame beginning at the first base.

Many counts were recorded for this clonotype. Its antigen has not been determined. Base qualities are not recorded, but no much larger clone differs from it by a single base. The TCR beta CDR3 regions were amplified from the RNA transcripts. The TCR CDR3 was subjected to a first round of RT-PCR using the HTBI primer set and the Qiagen OneStep RT-PCR kit. A second multiplex PCR round built the libraries, followed by size selection and purification. Sequencing of the libraries was done on an Illumina HiSeq2000 using paired-end 100 bp reads. The authors processed their data as follows. SOAPnuke was used to process the raw data, throwing out any read that contained adapters or uncalled bases, had a mean Phred below 15, or lacked an exact constant-primer or identifier match. COPE v1.2.5 was used to merge the high-quality paired reads, and each unique nucleotide sequence was defined as a clonotype. MiTCR v1.1 was used to align the clonotypes against IMGT TRBV, TRBD and TRBJ reference segments. The analysis was restricted to V-J combinations with a frequency above 0.0001, which together covered roughly 99% of the repertoires. A TCS score was defined as the ratio between F50 (clonal expansion) and ExV (chaos), using BLOSUM62-based TCRdist between CDR3 peptides within each V-J. Welch's t-statistics and random forest reduced roughly 500 V-J features to some 14, which were used in a naive Bayes classifier (R e1071). TCRdb reprocessed the public reads (quality trimming at Q25 with fastp, clone calling with MiXCR) and kept in-frame beta chains. Identical CDR3 proteins give one entry, which carries the most common genes and DNA. The V and J calls and clone size are TCRdb's, not the authors'. The sample profile shows 530,000 or so distinct CDR3 sequences; less than 25% of them were found once. The ten top clones hold approximately 10% of the sample.

This clonotype was sampled from a woman in her twenties or thirties with Graves' ophthalmopathy. The source material was blood. In this chain, TRBV4-1 is recombined with TRBJ2-2, with a weak D call of TRBD1 (6 bases match). The CDR3 region: CASSQGKWRTEGRTGELFF. The nucleotide sequence reads TGCGCCAGCAGCCAAGGCAAATGGAGGACAGAGGGCAGAACCGGGGAGCTGTTTTTT.